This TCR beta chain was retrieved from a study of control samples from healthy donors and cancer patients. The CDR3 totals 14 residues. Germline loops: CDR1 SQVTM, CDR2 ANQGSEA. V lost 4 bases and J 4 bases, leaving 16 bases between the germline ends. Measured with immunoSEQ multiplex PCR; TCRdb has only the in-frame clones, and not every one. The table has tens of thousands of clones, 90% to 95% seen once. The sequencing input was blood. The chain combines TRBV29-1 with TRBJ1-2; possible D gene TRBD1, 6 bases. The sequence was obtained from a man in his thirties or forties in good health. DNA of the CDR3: TGCAGCGTTGTTCGACAGGATAGGATCTATGGCTACACCTTC. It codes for CSVVRQDRIYGYTF. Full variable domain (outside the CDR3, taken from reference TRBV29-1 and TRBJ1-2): SAVISQKPSRDICQRGTSLTIQCQVDSQVTMMFWYRQQPGQSLTLIATANQGSEATYESGFVIDKFPISRPNLTFSTLTVSNMSPEDSSIYLCSVVRQDRIYGYTFGSGTRLTVV.